This TCR beta chain came from a study of cytomegalovirus exposure and HLA in healthy donors. PCR amplification relied on 60 Vbeta primers (plus 13 Jbeta primers). Some clones are missing from TCRdb's copy, which holds only in-frame ones; the method was immunoSEQ multiplex PCR. The sample lists 130,000 to 150,000 clones, over 60% occurring once. The CDR3 has 15 residues. Germline assignment: CDR1 MNHEY and CDR2 SVGAGI. With 2 bases removed from V and 4 bases from J, the gap between germline ends came to 12 bases. Whereas donors were nominally healthy upon sampling, unrecorded immune exposures were probable.

Sequenced input: PBMCs. The V call is TRBV6-5, the J call TRBJ2-1; D gene uncertain. The receptor was isolated from a man in his forties in good health and CMV-seronegative. The DNA of the CDR3 is TGTGCCAGCAGTTACCTAGGCCCCCTGTACAATGAGCAGTTCTTC. Amino acid sequence: CASSYLGPLYNEQFF.